These 19 T cell receptor beta chains were sequenced from one sample in a study of response to subunit inactivated influenza vaccine. TCRdb passed the RT-PCR reads through MiXCR, listing each CDR3 protein once. The sample lists a few hundred thousand distinct CDR3 sequences, approximately 21% occurring once. Here the sequenced sample was PBMCs from blood, taken about 20 months after vaccination. These receptors all stem from a man aged 45 to 70 who received an inactivated influenza vaccine.

This sequence joins TRBV28 and TRBJ2-1; TRBD1 matches 8 bases. CDR3 length: 15 amino acids. The trim removed 6 bases at V and 7 bases at J, leaving 11 bases unmatched. The germline gives CDR1 MDHEN, CDR2 SYDVKM. The CDR3 region has the DNA TGTGCCAGCAGCGCCGGGACAGGTTCGTTAAATGAGCAGTTCTTC. It is translated as CASSAGTGSLNEQFF.

The CDR3 loop is CAITMTGGKVDEQYF. The CDR3 nucleotides are TGTGCCATCACCATGACAGGGGGCAAGGTAGACGAGCAGTACTTC. The chain joins TRBV10-3 to TRBJ2-7; 10 bases line up with TRBD1. Germline V gene sequence: CDR1 ENHRY, CDR2 SYGVKD. The junction had 11 bases not matched to a gene; V was cut back by 7 bases and J by 5 bases. The CDR3 totals 15 residues.

This chain links TRBV10-3 with TRBJ1-2; tentative D call: TRBD1 (5 bases). CDR1 and CDR2 from the germline V gene are ENHRY and SYGVKD. V was trimmed by 6 bases and J by 4 bases, leaving 12 bases between them. The CDR3 length is 13 residues. CDR3 amino acids: CAIRPTVTYGYTF. The CDR3 coding sequence is TGTGCCATCAGGCCGACAGTAACCTATGGCTACACCTTC.

The chain employs TRBV20-1 and TRBJ1-1; D might be TRBD1 (5 bases). Trimming removed 1 base at V and 1 base at J, with 13 bases between. This CDR3 is built from 15 residues. Germline assignment: CDR1 DFQATT and CDR2 SNEGSKA (reference sequence). The CDR3 here is CSARGLGRGNTEAFF. DNA for the CDR3: TGCAGTGCTAGAGGCCTGGGACGGGGGAACACTGAAGCTTTCTTT.

The V call is TRBV20-1, the J call TRBJ2-5, with D tentatively TRBD1 or TRBD2 (5 bases each). CDR3 length: 12 residues. The germline V gene has CDR1 DFQATT and CDR2 SNEGSKA (reference sequence). Trimming shortened V by 3 bases and J by 9 bases, and 14 bases separated the two germline ends. CDR3 sequence (DNA): TGCAGTGCTAGGGGGGACCTCAGGGCCCAGTACTTC. This sequence encodes CSARGDLRAQYF.

This clonotype appeared a single time. The chain has TRBV6-1 and TRBJ2-1, with D perhaps TRBD2 (5 bases). Germline CDR1 is MNHNS and CDR2 is SASEGT. Trimming pared 7 bases from V and 4 bases from J, leaving 26 bases between. This CDR3 is 18 amino acids long. The CDR3: CASTRKIIRTLEYNEQFF. The CDR3 bases are TGTGCCAGCACCCGAAAAATTATCCGGACTCTCGAATACAATGAGCAGTTCTTC.

J is TRBJ2-2 and V is TRBV4-3; no reliable D call. V was trimmed by 0 bases and J by 4 bases, leaving 6 bases between them. Germline CDR1 and CDR2: LGHNA and YSLEER. The CDR3 consists of 14 residues. CDR3 sequence: CASSQEFGTGELFF. DNA of the CDR3: TGCGCCAGCAGCCAAGAATTCGGCACCGGGGAGCTGTTTTTT.

This clonotype was picked up a small number of times. The J gene is TRBJ2-7, the V gene TRBV20-1, with 7 bases lining up with TRBD1. Trimming at V came to 3 bases and at J to 1 base, leaving 3 bases not matched to a gene. The germline CDR1 and CDR2 sequences are DFQATT and SNEGSKA (reference sequence). The CDR3 totals 13 residues. In DNA, the CDR3 is TGCAGTGCTAGTCACAGGGGTTCCTACGAGCAGTACTTC. Amino acids: CSASHRGSYEQYF.

The V and J genes are TRBV5-6 and TRBJ2-5; no clear D. CDR1 SGHDT and CDR2 YYEEEE come from the germline V gene. CDR3 length equals 12 residues. Deletions cut 1 base from V and 5 bases from J, with 6 bases between. CDR3 sequence (DNA): TGTGCCAGCAGCTTGTTTCCGGAGACCCAGTACTTC. It is translated as CASSLFPETQYF.

J is TRBJ2-7 and V is TRBV7-9, with TRBD1 as a possible D gene (5 bases). CDR1 and CDR2 from the germline V gene are SEHNR and FQNEAQ (reference sequence). The V and J ends lost 1 base and 0 bases respectively, with 10 bases between them. The length of the CDR3 is 15 residues. The CDR3 loop is CASSLGAGLSYEQYF. DNA of the CDR3: TGTGCCAGCAGCTTAGGCGCAGGGCTCTCCTACGAGCAGTACTTC.

The chain uses TRBV20-1 and TRBJ2-7, with 7 bases fitting TRBD1. The CDR3 runs 14 residues. V lost 6 bases, J lost 3 bases, and 11 bases stayed unmatched. Germline CDR1 DFQATT, CDR2 SNEGSKA (reference sequence). The DNA for the CDR3 is TGCAGTGCGAGCGTAGGGGGCCTCGTCTACGAGCAGTACTTC. Residues: CSASVGGLVYEQYF.

This clonotype was seen many times. The chain carries TRBV20-1 and TRBJ1-5, with 7 bases matching TRBD1. The germline CDR1 and CDR2 sequences are DFQATT and SNEGSKA (reference sequence). The CDR3 loop spans 13 amino acids. Unmatched junction bases numbered 7, after V lost 6 bases and J lost 5 bases. DNA of the CDR3: TGCAGTGCCCCGGGACAGCGATATCAGCCCCAGCATTTT. It is translated as CSAPGQRYQPQHF.

This chain links TRBV15 with TRBJ2-1; 9 nucleotides align to TRBD1. CDR1 LNHNV and CDR2 YYDKDF come from the germline V gene (reference sequence). J gave up 4 bases and V 1 base, and 5 bases lay outside the gene matches. The CDR3 runs to 16 residues. The CDR3 reads CATSRGLGQGYNEQFF. The CDR3 DNA sequence: TGTGCCACCAGCAGAGGCCTGGGACAGGGTTACAATGAGCAGTTCTTC. The entire variable domain, with the rest obtained from reference TRBV15 and TRBJ2-1, is as follows: DAMVIQNPRYQVTQFGKPVTLSCSQTLNHNVMYWYQQKSSQAPKLLFHYYDKDFNNEADTPDNFQSRRPNTSFCFLDIRSPGLGDTAMYLCATSRGLGQGYNEQFFGPGTRLTVL.

The sample holds many counts of this clonotype. The chain uses TRBV20-1 and TRBJ1-2, with D possibly being TRBD1 (5 bases). The V and J ends lost 6 bases and 6 bases respectively, with 14 bases between them. Germline V gene lookup returns CDR1 DFQATT and CDR2 SNEGSKA (reference sequence). This CDR3 region has 12 residues. CDR3 loop: CSARPQGNGYTF. Written as DNA, the CDR3 is TGCAGTGCCCGTCCCCAGGGAAATGGCTACACCTTC.

The chain couples TRBV4-3 to TRBJ2-1; TRBD2 might be the D (6 bases). Germline assignment: CDR1 LGHNA and CDR2 YSLEER. The CDR3 is made up of 14 amino acids. Trimming pared 10 bases from V and 7 bases from J, leaving 20 bases between. This chain's CDR3 is CANQGQGGGNEQFF. In DNA form, the CDR3 reads TGCGCCAACCAGGGTCAAGGAGGAGGGAATGAGCAGTTCTTC.

Only a few counts were recorded for this clonotype. The chain employs TRBV20-1 and TRBJ2-1, with D maybe TRBD2 (5 bases). In germline, CDR1 is DFQATT, CDR2 SNEGSKA (reference sequence). Trimming removed 3 bases at V and 8 bases at J, with 17 bases between. This CDR3 is built from 14 residues. The CDR3 protein is CSASTLALLDEQFF. The CDR3 DNA reads as TGCAGTGCTAGCACCCTAGCCCTTCTCGATGAGCAGTTCTTC.

This clonotype has a handful of counts. The DNA for the CDR3 is TGCAGCGCTGGCCGGTCCAGGGACGATCAAGAGACCCAGTACTTC. It translates to CSAGRSRDDQETQYF. The chain carries TRBV29-1 and TRBJ2-5; perhaps D is TRBD1 or TRBD2 (5 bases each). Germline V gene sequence: CDR1 SQVTM, CDR2 ANQGSEA. Trimming took off 7 bases at V and 2 bases at J, with 20 bases between the two ends. This CDR3 spans 15 amino acids.

This clonotype was seen a handful of times. This CDR3 is CASSEGWSTGELFF. DNA of the CDR3: TGCGCCAGCAGCGAGGGGTGGAGCACCGGGGAGCTGTTTTTT. The chain is built from TRBV5-1 and TRBJ2-2; D may be TRBD1 or TRBD2 (5 bases each). V lost 4 bases, J lost 4 bases, and 11 bases lay in between. The CDR3 spans 14 residues. The germline V gene encodes CDR1 SGHRS and CDR2 YFSETQ.

This clonotype was seen a few times. The rearrangement joins TRBV5-6 to TRBJ2-1; 7 nucleotides align to TRBD2. Germline V gene data show CDR1 as SGHDT and CDR2 as YYEEEE. With V trimmed by 4 bases and J by 4 bases, 23 bases remained unmatched. This CDR3 has 20 residues. The CDR3 sequence: CASSLFIVGLVPLGYNEQFF. CDR3 bases: TGTGCCAGCAGCCTGTTTATAGTTGGACTAGTTCCCCTCGGGTACAATGAGCAGTTCTTC.